This T cell receptor (beta chain) is drawn from a study of blood T cell repertoires in COVID-19. Study details: T cells, B-cell-depleted T cells, or PBMCs provided the cDNA or gDNA that served as material.

Comments on this clone: The same CDR3 arises from other DNA sequences in this sample as well.

In the original processing: Amplification of reference gene primers was used by the study to estimate nucleated cell counts. Assay used: immunoSEQ multiplex PCR; TCRdb lists only in-frame clones, some missing. Clonal size and the V and J genes are those of that table, whereas D and trimming came from the DNA. The top ten clones hold about 11% of a sample with 250,000 to 300,000 clones, about nine tenths of them seen once. Trimming at V came to 0 bases and at J to 3 bases, leaving 3 bases not matched to a gene. Germline V gives CDR1 LGHNA, CDR2 YSLEER. CDR3 length: 16 amino acids. Sequenced sample: peripheral blood. The J gene is TRBJ2-2, the V gene TRBV4-3, with 8 bases fitting TRBD1. This TCR derives from a woman in her 30s with COVID-19, enrolled during active disease. CDR3 amino acids: CASSQDPDRDTGELFF. The CDR3 DNA sequence: TGCGCCAGCAGCCAAGACCCGGACAGGGACACCGGGGAGCTGTTTTTT.